This T cell receptor (beta chain) came from a study of T cell changes during pregnancy in multiple sclerosis. Assay used: immunoSEQ multiplex PCR; TCRdb lists only in-frame clones, some missing. The sample holds about 57,000 clones; 92% are singletons and the top ten take 0.15% to 0.2%. Trimming took off 0 bases at V and 0 bases at J, with 9 bases between the two ends. The CDR3 is 16 residues long. Germline V CDR1 and CDR2: SGHKS, YYEKEE (reference sequence). This sample comprised CD4+ T cells from peripheral blood mononuclear cells, obtained in the second trimester of pregnancy. The V gene is TRBV5-5, the J gene TRBJ2-2, with no clear D. This clonotype originated in a female donor with multiple sclerosis, enrolled in a pregnancy study. The DNA of the CDR3 is TGTGCCAGCAGCTTGGCGCCACCTACGAACACCGGGGAGCTGTTTTTT. Translating it yields CASSLAPPTNTGELFF.